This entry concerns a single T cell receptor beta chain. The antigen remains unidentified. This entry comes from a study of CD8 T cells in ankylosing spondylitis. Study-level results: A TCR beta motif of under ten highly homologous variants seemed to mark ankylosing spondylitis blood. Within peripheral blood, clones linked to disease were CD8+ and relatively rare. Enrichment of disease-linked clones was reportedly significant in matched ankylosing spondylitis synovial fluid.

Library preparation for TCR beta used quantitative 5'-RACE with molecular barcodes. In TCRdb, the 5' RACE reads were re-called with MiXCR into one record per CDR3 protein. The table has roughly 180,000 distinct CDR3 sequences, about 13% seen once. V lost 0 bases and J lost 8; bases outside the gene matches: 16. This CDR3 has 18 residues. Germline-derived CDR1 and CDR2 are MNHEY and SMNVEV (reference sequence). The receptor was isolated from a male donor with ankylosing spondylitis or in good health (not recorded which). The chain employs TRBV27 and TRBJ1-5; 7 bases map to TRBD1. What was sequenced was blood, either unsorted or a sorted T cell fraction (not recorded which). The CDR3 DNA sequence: TGTGCCAGCAGTTTATCAGCTGGATTCGTTCAGGGGGGGAAGCCCCAGCATTTT. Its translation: CASSLSAGFVQGGKPQHF.